Listed below are T cell receptor beta chains from one sample, sequenced in a study of human T cells and chemical hapten exposure. TCRdb fed the RACE reads into MiXCR, producing one record per CDR3 protein. The sample yields some 89,000 distinct CDR3 sequences, 10% seen once. The sample in question was whole blood, obtained in connection with sensitization to the hapten diphenylcyclopropenone (DPC). These receptors all stem from a woman aged 25 to 39 with alopecia areata. Some clones in this sample may be carry-over from other donors' samples. The CDR3 runs from the conserved cysteine through the conserved F or W. The D gene is left open where the match is weak. Not all rows give a size; the values are once, few, many and, for expanded clones, a class.

J | D | size | V | DNA | CDR3
TRBJ2-2 | TRBD2 | NA | TRBV6-2/TRBV6-3 | TGTGCCACCATCCTAGCGGGAGGGCCGGTTTGGACCGGGGAGCTGTTTTTT | CATILAGGPVWTGELFF
TRBJ2-1 | TRBD2 | many | TRBV29-1 | TGCAGCGTGGAGCGGGAGGGAGAGCAGTTCTTC | CSVEREGEQFF
TRBJ2-1 | NA | many | TRBV20-1 | TGCAGTGCTAGCATCAACTACAATGAGCAGTTCTTC | CSASINYNEQFF
TRBJ1-1 | TRBD1 | many | TRBV2 | TGTGCCAGCGGAAGGGGGCGCGGGACTGAAGCTTTCTTT | CASGRGRGTEAFF
TRBJ2-5 | NA | many | TRBV20-1 | TGCAGTGCTAGCCCCGGCCCCGAGCAAGAGACCCAGTACTTC | CSASPGPEQETQYF
TRBJ2-5 | TRBD1 | many | TRBV3-1 | TGTGCCAGCAGCCAAGTTAAGGGACAGGGACTAGAGACCCAGTACTTC | CASSQVKGQGLETQYF
TRBJ2-3 | NA | few | TRBV6-6 | TGTGCCAGCAGCGTTACAGTTAGCACAGATACGCAGTATTTT | CASSVTVSTDTQYF
TRBJ1-2 | NA | many | TRBV2 | TGTGCCAGCAGTGTCGTGGGGTATGGCTACACCTTC | CASSVVGYGYTF
TRBJ2-3 | NA | few | TRBV20-1 | TGCAGTGCTAGCGGGGGCACAGATACGCAGTATTTT | CSASGGTDTQYF
TRBJ2-6 | NA | few | TRBV5-1 | TGCGCCAGCAGCTTGAGCAACGTCCTGACTTTC | CASSLSNVLTF
TRBJ2-4 | NA | NA | TRBV29-1 | TGCAGCGTTGACATTCGGGGATCCAAAAACATTCAGTACTTC | CSVDIRGSKNIQYF
TRBJ1-2 | NA | many | TRBV6-2/TRBV6-3 | TGTGCCAGCAGAGACAGCCTCTATGGCTACACCTTC | CASRDSLYGYTF
TRBJ2-3 | NA | many | TRBV29-1 | TGCAGCGGCAGGGGGACTCTTAGTTGGGCGCAGTATTTT | CSGRGTLSWAQYF
TRBJ2-3 | TRBD1 | NA | TRBV10-1 | TGCGCCAGCAGTGCCGGACAGGGTAGGACAGATACGCAGTATTTT | CASSAGQGRTDTQYF
TRBJ2-7 | TRBD1 | few | TRBV6-2/TRBV6-3 | TGTGCCAGCAGTTACGGACAGGGCACCTACGAGCAGTACTTC | CASSYGQGTYEQYF
TRBJ1-4 | NA | many | TRBV6-1 | TGTGCCAGCACCGAGTGGCAGGGAACTGCAACTAATGAAAAACTGTTTTTT | CASTEWQGTATNEKLFF
TRBJ2-2 | NA | many | TRBV30 | TGTGCCTGGAGTGTAATGGGGCCCGGGGAGCTGTTTTTT | CAWSVMGPGELFF
TRBJ2-7 | NA | many | TRBV27 | TGTGCCAGCAGTTTCCGACAGCCATACTACGAGCAGTACTTC | CASSFRQPYYEQYF
TRBJ1-1 | TRBD1 | few | TRBV7-9 | TGTGCCAGCAGCTCATTTTGGACAGGGTCGGCGAACACTGAAGCTTTCTTT | CASSSFWTGSANTEAFF
TRBJ2-5 | TRBD2 | NA | TRBV20-1 | TGCAGTGCTAGTGAGGCTAGCGGGAGCCAAGAGACCCAGTACTTC | CSASEASGSQETQYF
TRBJ1-6 | TRBD1 | NA | TRBV28 | TGTGCCAGCAGAGCACAGGGGTCCTATAATTCACCCCTCCACTTT | CASRAQGSYNSPLHF
TRBJ2-7 | TRBD1 | many | TRBV20-1 | TGCAGTGCTAGACCCGGGACAGGGGGTTCCTACGAGCAGTACTTC | CSARPGTGGSYEQYF
TRBJ2-7 | NA | NA | TRBV28 | TGTGCCAGCAGTTTTCCCCGGGACAACTACGAGCAGTACTTC | CASSFPRDNYEQYF
TRBJ2-7 | NA | NA | TRBV7-2 | TGTGCCAGCAGCTTAGACCTCGACGAGCAGTACTTC | CASSLDLDEQYF
TRBJ2-7 | NA | few | TRBV29-1 | TGCAGCGTTGAACACCTCTACGAGCAGTACTTC | CSVEHLYEQYF
TRBJ2-3 | NA | few | TRBV5-1 | TGCGCCAGCAGCTTGTCGCAGTTAAATACGCAGTATTTT | CASSLSQLNTQYF
TRBJ2-7 | NA | many | TRBV5-1 | TGCGCCAGCAGCTCCTCAGGGTACGAGCAGTACTTC | CASSSSGYEQYF
TRBJ2-3 | NA | few | TRBV29-1 | TGCAGCGCGGAAGCCACAGATACGCAGTATTTT | CSAEATDTQYF
TRBJ2-5 | NA | many | TRBV5-1 | TGCGCCAGCACCTCCGACGGGGTGAAGGGTGAGACCCAGTACTTC | CASTSDGVKGETQYF
TRBJ2-3 | NA | NA | TRBV20-1 | TGCAGTGCTAGACAGGTGACCACAGATACGCAGTATTTT | CSARQVTTDTQYF
TRBJ1-2 | NA | NA | TRBV4-3 | TGCGCCAGCAGCCAAGATAGAGGGGTTATCTATGGCTACACCTTC | CASSQDRGVIYGYTF
TRBJ1-3 | NA | many | TRBV20-1 | TGCAGTGCTAGCCTGTTCGGGGGCGGTGGAAACACCATATATTTT | CSASLFGGGGNTIYF
TRBJ1-3 | NA | few | TRBV28 | TGTGCCAGTAGAATAGATCGTGGAAACACCATATATTTT | CASRIDRGNTIYF
TRBJ2-1 | NA | many | TRBV12-5 | TGTGCTAGTGGCCTCTCTAGTGAGCAGTTCTTC | CASGLSSEQFF
TRBJ2-5 | NA | NA | TRBV7-2 | TGTGCCAGCAGCTTGGGGACTTCGAGGGAAGAGACCCAGTACTTC | CASSLGTSREETQYF
TRBJ1-6 | NA | many | TRBV12-3/TRBV12-4 | TGTGCCAGCAGTTTTAACAGGGAAGGTTCACCCCTCCACTTT | CASSFNREGSPLHF
TRBJ2-1 | NA | NA | TRBV28 | TGTGCCAGCAGTTTTTCGGTACATGAGCAGTTCTTC | CASSFSVHEQFF
TRBJ2-6 | TRBD1 | many | TRBV20-1 | TGCAGTGCTAGAGATGGACAGGGGGTCTCTGGGGCCAACGTCCTGACTTTC | CSARDGQGVSGANVLTF
TRBJ2-7 | TRBD1 | many | TRBV9 | TGTGCCAGCAGCGGAGGGATCCCTGGACAGGGGTACTACGAGCAGTACTTC | CASSGGIPGQGYYEQYF
TRBJ2-1 | TRBD2 | many | TRBV12-3/TRBV12-4 | TGTGCCAGCAGCTGGACTAGCGGGAGAGGGGCCTACAATGAGCAGTTCTTC | CASSWTSGRGAYNEQFF
TRBJ2-2 | NA | many | TRBV19 | TGTGCCAGTACAAATCCCGGGGGCACCGGGGAGCTGTTTTTT | CASTNPGGTGELFF
TRBJ1-3 | NA | NA | TRBV2 | TGTGCCAAGAAGACCTCTGGAAACACCATATATTTT | CAKKTSGNTIYF
TRBJ1-5 | NA | many | TRBV12-3/TRBV12-4 | TGTGCCAGCAGTTTGGGTGGCCGGCAGCCCCAGCATTTT | CASSLGGRQPQHF
TRBJ2-1 | TRBD1 | many | TRBV29-1 | TGCAGCGTTGCAAAGGGGGCAACCTACAATGAGCAGTTCTTC | CSVAKGATYNEQFF
TRBJ2-3 | NA | few | TRBV2 | TGTGCCAGCGGTCGGGGCTTCACAGATACGCAGTATTTT | CASGRGFTDTQYF
TRBJ2-7 | TRBD1 | few | TRBV5-1 | TGCGCCAGCAGCTTGGAGGGACAGTCCTACGAGCAGTACTTC | CASSLEGQSYEQYF
TRBJ1-3 | NA | few | TRBV6-5 | TGTGCCAGCAGTTACTCCCCCCGGGTTTCTTCTGGAAACACCATATATTTT | CASSYSPRVSSGNTIYF
TRBJ2-3 | NA | NA | TRBV2 | TGTGCCAGCCACGATCCGCGGGCTAGCGAGGAGGCGGATACGCAGTATTTT | CASHDPRASEEADTQYF
TRBJ2-5 | TRBD1 | many | TRBV18 | TGTGCCAGCTCACCGTCACAGGGGGCGAAGGAGACCCAGTACTTC | CASSPSQGAKETQYF
TRBJ1-3 | NA | few | TRBV28 | TGTGCCAGCAGTTTAAGTGATTCTGGAAACACCATATATTTT | CASSLSDSGNTIYF
TRBJ2-2 | TRBD2 | NA | TRBV3-1 | TGTGCCAGCACGGAGCGGGGAATGCACACCGGGGAGCTGTTTTTT | CASTERGMHTGELFF
TRBJ2-1 | TRBD2 | many | TRBV3-1 | TGTGCCAGCAGCTATACCCCCCTAGCGGGACTGAGTAGGCAGAACTCCTACAATGAGCAGTTCTTC | CASSYTPLAGLSRQNSYNEQFF